Following are 24 T cell receptor beta chains from one sample sequenced in a study of shared clonotypes between healthy human individuals. TCRdb keeps only in-frame clones here, not all; method: immunoSEQ multiplex PCR. Of 1.5 million to 1.9 million clones listed, 95% to 99% are singletons. Sequencing was done on a sample of naive CD4+ T cells sorted from blood. Documented subset: CD45RA+ positively selected. The receptors were sampled from a man aged 30-40 years in good health.

V usage is TRBV11-2 and J usage is TRBJ2-1; 7 bases map to TRBD2. The CDR3 loop spans 16 amino acids. Trimming cost V 1 base and J 1 base; bases outside gene matches: 4. The germline gives CDR1 SGHAT, CDR2 FQNNGV. The CDR3: CASSLGDYLSYNEQFF. The DNA of the CDR3 is TGTGCCAGCAGCTTAGGGGACTACTTATCCTACAATGAGCAGTTCTTC.

The chain uses TRBV9 and TRBJ2-3, with 11 bases that match TRBD2. The ends lost 0 bases at V and 4 bases at J; junction bases unmatched: 1. Germline assignment: CDR1 SGDLS and CDR2 YYNGEE. The CDR3 runs to 15 residues. The CDR3, as DNA: TGTGCCAGCAGCGTAGCTAGCGGGAGGTCAGATACGCAGTATTTT. Protein sequence: CASSVASGRSDTQYF.

V gene TRBV19 combines with J gene TRBJ2-5; D might be TRBD2 (5 bases). The germline gives CDR1 LNHDA, CDR2 SQIVND (reference sequence). V lost 5 bases and J lost 5, with 12 bases in between. The CDR3 contains 13 residues. The CDR3 DNA reads as TGTGCCAGTAGTGCCGGAGGACCCGAGACCCAGTACTTC. As protein: CASSAGGPETQYF.

The chain carries TRBV19 and TRBJ1-5, with 9 bases identical to TRBD1. The CDR3 has 14 amino acids. Germline V CDR1 and CDR2: LNHDA, SQIVND (reference sequence). With V trimmed by 8 bases and J by 2 bases, 4 bases remained unmatched. The CDR3 protein is CASWDRVGNQPQHF. The CDR3, as DNA: TGTGCCAGTTGGGACAGGGTTGGCAATCAGCCCCAGCATTTT.

This rearrangement joins TRBV28 to TRBJ1-4, with unresolved D. From germline, CDR1 is MDHEN and CDR2 SYDVKM. Between the trimmed V and J ends, which lost 4 bases and 8 bases, there was a span of 8 bases. The CDR3 extends over 12 amino acids. CDR3 in amino acids: CASSSSREKLFF. CDR3 in DNA: TGTGCCAGCAGTTCGTCCCGCGAAAAACTGTTTTTT.

The rearrangement links TRBV4-1 to TRBJ2-7; 7 bases are shared with TRBD1. V lost 1 base to trimming and J lost 0 bases; unmatched junction nucleotides: 6. The germline V gene has CDR1 MGHRA and CDR2 YSYEKL. The CDR3 is made up of 16 amino acids. CDR3 nucleotides: TGCGCCAGCAGCCAAGTGGGACAGTTTGGCTCCTACGAGCAGTACTTC. Translated, it gives CASSQVGQFGSYEQYF.

The CDR3 protein is CASSLGRGAGNQPQHF. The DNA of the CDR3 is TGTGCCAGCAGCTTAGGCCGGGGCGCGGGCAATCAGCCCCAGCATTTT. V usage is TRBV11-1 and J usage is TRBJ1-5, with D possibly TRBD1 on 5 matching bases. Trimming removed 1 base from V and 2 bases from J, with 12 bases in between. Per the germline V gene, CDR1 is SGHAT and CDR2 is FQDESV (reference sequence). The CDR3 sequence is 16 residues long.

V and J are TRBV28 and TRBJ2-2; 11 bases are shared with TRBD2. Trimming at V came to 6 bases and at J to 6 bases, leaving 6 bases not matched to a gene. This CDR3 is built from 15 residues. Looked up from germline, CDR1 is MDHEN and CDR2 is SYDVKM. CDR3 sequence: CASRVAGGPSGELFF. The DNA for the CDR3 is TGTGCCAGCAGGGTAGCGGGAGGGCCTTCCGGGGAGCTGTTTTTT.

The CDR3 DNA is TGCGCCAGCAGCCCGGGACTAGCGGGAGCCGGAAACATTCAGTACTTC. This encodes CASSPGLAGAGNIQYF. This chain links TRBV5-1 with TRBJ2-4, with 14 bases matching TRBD2. This CDR3 is built from 16 residues. Unmatched junction bases numbered 6, after V lost 4 bases and J lost 6 bases. Germline V CDR1 and CDR2: SGHRS, YFSETQ.

V gene TRBV6-4 combines with J gene TRBJ2-2, with TRBD1 matching over 9 bases. Germline V gene data show CDR1 as MRHNA and CDR2 as SNTAGT. J gave up 0 bases and V 6 bases, and 2 bases lay outside the gene matches. The CDR3 runs 15 residues. The CDR3 nucleotides are TGTGCCAGCAGCAGACAGGGGGCGAACACCGGGGAGCTGTTTTTT. Its protein is CASSRQGANTGELFF.

The V call is TRBV19, the J call TRBJ2-3; D is possibly TRBD2 (6 bases). V shed 9 bases and J shed 3 bases, with 19 bases lying between them. The CDR3 contains 15 residues. Germline values: CDR1 LNHDA, CDR2 SQIVND (reference sequence). The CDR3 DNA reads as TGTGCCAGCCGAGTCACTAGCTGGGGGACAGATACGCAGTATTTT. This translates into CASRVTSWGTDTQYF. The whole variable domain, filled in from reference TRBV19 and TRBJ2-3, reads DGGITQSPKYLFRKEGQNVTLSCEQNLNHDAMYWYRQDPGQGLRLIYYSQIVNDFQKGDIAEGYSVSREKKESFPLTVTSAQKNPTAFYLCASRVTSWGTDTQYFGPGTRLTVL.

Turning to this clone: Additional DNA sequences in this sample encode the identical CDR3. The CDR3 protein is CASSIPGLARNEQFF. The CDR3 region has the DNA TGTGCCAGCAGCATACCGGGACTGGCCAGAAATGAGCAGTTCTTC. The chain employs TRBV7-2 and TRBJ2-1, with D perhaps TRBD2 (6 bases). This CDR3 is built from 15 residues. Germline V gene sequence: CDR1 SGHTA, CDR2 FQGNSA. Trimming removed 5 bases from V and 7 bases from J, with 18 bases in between.

V gene TRBV2 combines with J gene TRBJ2-2, with TRBD1 matching 7 bases. Per the germline V gene, CDR1 is SNHLY and CDR2 is FYNNEI. V shed 3 bases, J shed 4 bases, and the junction held 2 bases outside the gene matches. The CDR3 length is 14 residues. Here the CDR3 DNA reads TGTGCCAGCAGTGACAGGGGGTCCACCGGGGAGCTGTTTTTT. Encoded protein: CASSDRGSTGELFF.

The chain recombines TRBV6-6 with TRBJ2-3; D gene unclear. CDR3 length: 14 residues. In germline, CDR1 is MNHNY, CDR2 SVGAGI (reference sequence). V lost 0 bases and J lost 2, with 6 bases in between. CDR3 protein: CASSYSTTTDTQYF. The CDR3 coding sequence is TGTGCCAGCAGTTACTCCACCACCACAGATACGCAGTATTTT.

The rearrangement joins TRBV28 to TRBJ1-5; 9 nucleotides match TRBD1. Trimming at V came to 5 bases and at J to 3 bases, leaving 5 bases not matched to a gene. CDR3 size: 15 residues. The germline CDR1 and CDR2 sequences are MDHEN and SYDVKM. The CDR3 nucleotides read TGTGCCAGCAGTCGACAGGGGGTTAACAATCAGCCCCAGCATTTT. Translated: CASSRQGVNNQPQHF.

CDR3 amino acids: CARTPRDTFDLCSNTGELFF. CDR3 nucleotides: TGTGCCAGAACCCCGCGGGACACATTTGACCTTTGTTCGAACACCGGGGAGCTGTTTTTT. V and J are TRBV5-3 and TRBJ2-2; D is possibly TRBD1 or TRBD2 (6 bases each). TRBV5-3 is sorted into the ORF group, with uncertain function. This CDR3 is built from 20 residues. Trimming left V 6 bases short and J 0 bases short, with 27 bases between.

Remarks on this clone: The same CDR3 also results from other DNA sequences found in this sample. The V call is TRBV5-1, the J call TRBJ2-7; tentatively, D is TRBD1 or TRBD2 (6 bases each). This CDR3 has 16 residues. Trimming stripped 0 bases from V and 0 bases from J, with 13 bases between. CDR1 is SGHRS and CDR2 is YFSETQ in the germline V gene. DNA for the CDR3: TGCGCCAGCAGCTTGGTTGGGGGGCAGAGCTCCTACGAGCAGTACTTC. Protein sequence: CASSLVGGQSSYEQYF.

The rearrangement joins TRBV5-1 to TRBJ1-1; D is possibly TRBD1 (6 bases). From germline, CDR1 is SGHRS and CDR2 YFSETQ. This CDR3 region has 15 residues. V shed 4 bases and J shed 1 base, with 14 bases lying between them. CDR3 loop: CASSAEQGRNTEAFF. The CDR3 nucleotides read TGCGCCAGCAGCGCAGAACAGGGTCGGAACACTGAAGCTTTCTTT.

This rearrangement joins TRBV7-9 to TRBJ2-1, with 8 bases lining up with TRBD2. The germline CDR1 and CDR2 sequences are SEHNR and FQNEAQ (reference sequence). The CDR3 covers 16 residues. V was pared by 5 bases and J by 8 bases, with 14 bases of the junction left unmatched. The CDR3 sequence is CASSPRGGDSFDEQFF. CDR3 nucleotides: TGTGCCAGCAGCCCCCGGGGGGGGGACTCCTTTGATGAGCAGTTCTTC. Complete variable domain (other parts from reference TRBV7-9 and TRBJ2-1): DTGVSQNPRHKITKRGQNVTFRCDPISEHNRLYWYRQTLGQGPEFLTYFQNEAQLEKSRLLSDRFSAERPKGSFSTLEIQRTEQGDSAMYLCASSPRGGDSFDEQFFGPGTRLTVL.

The gene calls are TRBV18 and TRBJ2-3, with D tentatively TRBD2 (6 bases). The CDR3 contains 16 residues. CDR1 and CDR2 (germline): KGHSH, LQKENI. Trimming removed 0 bases from V and 0 bases from J, with 10 bases in between. CDR3 residues: CASSPPAGLSTDTQYF. CDR3 bases: TGTGCCAGCTCACCACCGGCTGGACTAAGCACAGATACGCAGTATTTT. The variable domain in full, completed from reference TRBV18 and TRBJ2-3, reads NAGVMQNPRHLVRRRGQEARLRCSPMKGHSHVYWYRQLPEEGLKFMVYLQKENIIDESGMPKERFSAEFPKEGPSILRIQQVVRGDSAAYFCASSPPAGLSTDTQYFGPGTRLTVL.

J is TRBJ1-3 and V is TRBV19; D is possibly TRBD1 (5 bases). In germline, CDR1 is LNHDA, CDR2 SQIVND (reference sequence). Trimming removed 2 bases at V and 0 bases at J, with 8 bases between. CDR3 length: 15 residues. The CDR3 loop is CASSILGGSGNTIYF. The CDR3 DNA follows: TGTGCCAGTAGTATACTGGGGGGCTCTGGAAACACCATATATTTT.

The chain combines TRBV7-9 with TRBJ2-7, with D possibly TRBD2 on 6 matching bases. The germline V gene encodes CDR1 SEHNR and CDR2 FQNEAQ (reference sequence). This CDR3 has 12 amino acids. Deletions cut 5 bases from V and 6 bases from J, with 11 bases between. CDR3 in DNA: TGTGCCAGCAGCAGTCGCGGGGCCGAGCAGTACTTC. Translated, it gives CASSSRGAEQYF. The full variable domain, with the rest looked up from reference TRBV7-9 and TRBJ2-7, is DTGVSQNPRHKITKRGQNVTFRCDPISEHNRLYWYRQTLGQGPEFLTYFQNEAQLEKSRLLSDRFSAERPKGSFSTLEIQRTEQGDSAMYLCASSSRGAEQYFGPGTRLTVT.

This chain joins TRBV5-6 and TRBJ2-1; 15 nucleotides match TRBD2. The length of the CDR3 is 14 residues. With V trimmed by 4 bases and J by 13 bases, 6 bases remained unmatched. CDR1 and CDR2 (germline): SGHDT, YYEEEE. As DNA, the CDR3 is TGTGCCAGCAGCCCCGGGACTAGCGGGAGGCGACAGTTCTTC. Translation: CASSPGTSGRRQFF.

The chain has TRBV30 and TRBJ1-1; D remains unclear. CDR1 and CDR2 from the germline V gene are GTSNPN and SVGIG (reference sequence). The V gene lost 2 bases and the J gene lost 6 bases, with 16 bases spanning the gap. The CDR3 covers 14 residues. The DNA of the CDR3 is TGTGCCTGGAGTACCGGGCCGACGCTCCCTGAAGCTTTCTTT. It codes for CAWSTGPTLPEAFF.